A single sample is the source of the 4 T cell receptor beta chains below, sequenced in a study of T cells after yellow fever vaccination. TCRdb re-called the 5' RACE reads with MiXCR, one entry per CDR3 protein. The profile shows more than 300,000 distinct CDR3 sequences, around 7.3% of them singletons. Source: PBMCs, taken approximately 47 days after the first yellow fever vaccination. The receptors originated from a man between 18 and 29 years old who received the YFV17D yellow fever vaccine.

The rearrangement uses TRBV7-2 and TRBJ1-2; D is undetermined. CDR1 and CDR2 (germline): SGHTA, FQGNSA. The germline V and J ends were trimmed by 2 bases and 4 bases, with 11 bases remaining between them. The length of the CDR3 is 14 residues. CDR3 sequence: CASSLISGSYGYTF. Here the CDR3 DNA reads TGTGCCAGCAGCTTAATCTCGGGAAGCTATGGCTACACCTTC.

This clonotype has just a few counts. For the CDR3, the DNA is TGCGCCAGCAGCCAAGACGGGCCGTCCCGCTCTGGGGCCAACGTCCTGACTTTC. It encodes CASSQDGPSRSGANVLTF. The J gene is TRBJ2-6, the V gene TRBV4-1; the D is unclear. Germline V lookup: CDR1 MGHRA, CDR2 YSYEKL. Trimming stripped 0 bases from V and 0 bases from J, with 12 bases between. The CDR3 extends over 18 amino acids.

The V gene is TRBV9, the J gene TRBJ2-2; D is perhaps TRBD1 (5 bases). CDR1 and CDR2 (germline): SGDLS, YYNGEE. V shed 0 bases and J shed 5 bases, with 8 bases lying between them. This CDR3 contains 14 residues. The CDR3 here is CASSVEGVTGELFF. In DNA, the CDR3 is TGTGCCAGCAGCGTAGAAGGGGTTACCGGGGAGCTGTTTTTT.

This clonotype occurred many times. This chain links TRBV12-3 or TRBV12-4 with TRBJ2-7, with D perhaps matching TRBD2 (6 bases). V was cut by 3 bases and J by 7 bases, with 10 bases left in between. CDR3 length: 12 residues. The CDR3 region has the DNA TGTGCCAGCAGTTTTGGGGGAGGAGAGCAGTACGTC. Its translation is CASSFGGGEQYV.